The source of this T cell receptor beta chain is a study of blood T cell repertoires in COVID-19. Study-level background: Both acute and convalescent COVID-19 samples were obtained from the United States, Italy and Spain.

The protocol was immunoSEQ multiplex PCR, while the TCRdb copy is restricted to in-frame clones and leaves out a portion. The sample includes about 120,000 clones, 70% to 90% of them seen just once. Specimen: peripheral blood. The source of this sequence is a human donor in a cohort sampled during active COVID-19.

The CDR3 coding sequence is TGTGCCAGTAGTAGCGGGGGGCCCTACAATGAGCAGTTCTTC. Translated, it gives CASSSGGPYNEQFF. This chain uses TRBV19 with TRBJ2-1, with 8 bases matching TRBD2. Trimming cost V 4 bases and J 2 bases; bases outside gene matches: 1. CDR3 length: 14 amino acids. CDR1 and CDR2 (germline): LNHDA, SQIVND (reference sequence).